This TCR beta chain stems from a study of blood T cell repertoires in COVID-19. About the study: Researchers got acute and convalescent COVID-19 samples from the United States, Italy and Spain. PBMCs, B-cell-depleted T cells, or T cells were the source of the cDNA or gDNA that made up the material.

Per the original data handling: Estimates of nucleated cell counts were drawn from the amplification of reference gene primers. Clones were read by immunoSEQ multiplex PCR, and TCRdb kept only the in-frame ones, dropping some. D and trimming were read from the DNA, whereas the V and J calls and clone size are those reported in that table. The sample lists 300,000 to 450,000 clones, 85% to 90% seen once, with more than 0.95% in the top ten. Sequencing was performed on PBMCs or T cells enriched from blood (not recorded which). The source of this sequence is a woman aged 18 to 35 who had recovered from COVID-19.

The CDR3 loop reads CASSVRRGRIYSNQPQHF. CDR3 DNA sequence: TGTGCCAGCAGTGTTCGGAGGGGGCGGATTTATAGCAATCAGCCCCAGCATTTT. V usage is TRBV2 and J usage is TRBJ1-5; the match to TRBD1 covers 7 bases. The CDR3 has 18 residues. Germline-derived CDR1 and CDR2 are SNHLY and FYNNEI. V lost 4 bases to trimming and J lost 0 bases; unmatched junction nucleotides: 12.